These 18 T cell receptor beta chains were all obtained from the same sample, sequenced in a study of blood T cell repertoires in COVID-19. Profiled with immunoSEQ multiplex PCR; TCRdb holds only in-frame clones, not every one. The sample holds around 100,000 clones; approximately 86% are singletons and the top ten take 4.5%. Sequenced input: peripheral blood. The receptors here all came from a man aged 35 to 55 with acute or convalescent COVID-19.

A few counts support this clone. This chain uses TRBV20-1 with TRBJ1-1, with D possibly being TRBD1 (5 bases). Trimming stripped 3 bases from V and 4 bases from J, with 15 bases between. The CDR3 runs 14 residues. The germline V gene has CDR1 DFQATT and CDR2 SNEGSKA (reference sequence). The CDR3 loop is CSASPGPGGTEAFF. CDR3 sequence (DNA): TGCAGTGCTAGTCCGGGACCGGGGGGCACTGAAGCTTTCTTT.

V usage is TRBV6-5 and J usage is TRBJ2-1, with TRBD2 as a possible D gene (5 bases). CDR1 and CDR2 (germline): MNHEY, SVGAGI. V lost 7 bases, J lost 7 bases, and 17 bases lay in between. The CDR3 loop spans 14 amino acids. In DNA form, the CDR3 reads TGTGCCAGCACCCCCCCGTCGGGGTTGAATGAGCAGTTCTTC. Protein: CASTPPSGLNEQFF.

The gene calls are TRBV5-8 and TRBJ2-5; 7 nucleotides line up with TRBD2. The germline V gene encodes CDR1 SGHTS and CDR2 YDEGEE. The length of the CDR3 is 15 residues. J gave up 1 base and V 4 bases, and 7 bases lay outside the gene matches. The CDR3 DNA follows: TGTGCCAGCAGCCCGTCTGGGGGGGGCCAAGAGACCCAGTACTTC. It encodes CASSPSGGGQETQYF.

This chain uses TRBV7-9 with TRBJ2-1; TRBD2 aligns across 12 bases. CDR3 length: 15 residues. V lost 1 base, J lost 9 bases, and 4 bases stayed unmatched. Germline values: CDR1 SEHNR, CDR2 FQNEAQ (reference sequence). The CDR3 sequence is CASSLGTSGAGEQFF. CDR3 coding DNA: TGTGCCAGCAGCTTAGGGACTAGCGGGGCGGGTGAGCAGTTCTTC.

The chain links TRBV27 to TRBJ2-2, with a possible D match to TRBD1 (6 bases). V gave up 5 bases and J gave up 0 bases, with 19 bases separating them. The CDR3 spans 18 residues. CDR1 and CDR2 from the germline V gene are MNHEY and SMNVEV (reference sequence). CDR3 coding DNA: TGTGCCAGCAGTCCTGTAGCAGGGGAGTATCCGAACACCGGGGAGCTGTTTTTT. It yields the protein CASSPVAGEYPNTGELFF.

The chain uses TRBV7-9 and TRBJ2-3; D gene unclear. CDR3 length: 15 residues. The V end lost 7 bases, the J end lost 2 bases, and 16 bases lay between the germline ends. The germline V gene has CDR1 SEHNR and CDR2 FQNEAQ (reference sequence). The CDR3 DNA is TGTGCCAGCAAACCGGAGACTCCGTTCACAGATACGCAGTATTTT. It yields the protein CASKPETPFTDTQYF. The full variable domain, in which reference TRBV7-9 and TRBJ2-3 provide the parts outside the CDR3, is DTGVSQNPRHKITKRGQNVTFRCDPISEHNRLYWYRQTLGQGPEFLTYFQNEAQLEKSRLLSDRFSAERPKGSFSTLEIQRTEQGDSAMYLCASKPETPFTDTQYFGPGTRLTVL.

This clone showed up just a few times. This rearrangement joins TRBV24-1 to TRBJ1-2, with D perhaps TRBD1 (6 bases). V lost 5 bases, J lost 6 bases, and 12 bases lay in between. The germline gives CDR1 KGHDR, CDR2 SFDVKD. The CDR3 covers 13 residues. The CDR3 region has the DNA TGTGCCACCAGTGTTACCGGGACACATGGCTACACCTTC. Protein sequence: CATSVTGTHGYTF.

This chain links TRBV7-2 with TRBJ2-7; D gene ambiguous. The germline CDR1 and CDR2 sequences are SGHTA and FQGNSA. Deletions cut 5 bases from V and 2 bases from J, with 7 bases between. This CDR3 contains 12 residues. This CDR3 is CASSREAYEQYF. The CDR3 DNA follows: TGTGCCAGCAGCCGAGAGGCCTACGAGCAGTACTTC.

This chain connects TRBV4-1 to TRBJ2-7, with D possibly being TRBD1 (5 bases). Germline-derived CDR1 and CDR2 are MGHRA and YSYEKL. This CDR3 spans 15 amino acids. Trimming removed 1 base from V and 2 bases from J, with 12 bases in between. Here the CDR3 reads CASSQARGRAYEQYF. CDR3 bases: TGCGCCAGCAGCCAAGCCCGAGGCAGGGCCTACGAGCAGTACTTC.

The chain is built from TRBV27 and TRBJ2-4, with TRBD2 matching 7 bases. CDR3 length equals 17 residues. CDR1 MNHEY and CDR2 SMNVEV come from the germline V gene (reference sequence). Trimming at V came to 4 bases and at J to 0 bases, leaving 9 bases not matched to a gene. The CDR3 coding sequence is TGTGCCAGCAGTTCCGTGGGGAGGGCCGTAGCCAAAAACATTCAGTACTTC. It encodes CASSSVGRAVAKNIQYF.

This clone appeared a few times. The CDR3 sequence is CASGVFKGSGGTEAFF. The CDR3 DNA reads TGTGCCAGTGGCGTTTTTAAGGGGTCGGGAGGCACTGAAGCTTTCTTT. J is TRBJ1-1 and V is TRBV5-8; D possibly corresponds to TRBD1 (5 bases). Germline CDR1 and CDR2: SGHTS and YDEGEE. Between the trimmed V and J ends, which lost 8 bases and 4 bases, there was a span of 24 bases. The CDR3 has 16 residues.

V usage is TRBV10-3 and J usage is TRBJ2-7; TRBD1 matches 8 bases. The trim removed 2 bases at V and 3 bases at J, leaving 6 bases unmatched. The CDR3 loop spans 15 amino acids. Germline V gives CDR1 ENHRY, CDR2 SYGVKD. CDR3 sequence (DNA): TGTGCCATCAGTGAGGGGTCAGGGGGCAACTACGAGCAGTACTTC. Translating it yields CAISEGSGGNYEQYF.

V and J are TRBV30 and TRBJ1-1; 7 bases fit TRBD1. Losses at the gene ends were 2 bases for V and 5 bases for J; bases not matched to a gene: 8. Germline CDR1 GTSNPN, CDR2 SVGIG (reference sequence). CDR3 length: 14 amino acids. The CDR3, as DNA: TGTGCCTGGAGTCCCCCGACAGGGACGACTGAAGCTTTCTTT. It codes for CAWSPPTGTTEAFF. Full variable domain (remainder filled in from reference TRBV30 and TRBJ1-1): SQTIHQWPATLVQPVGSPLSLECTVEGTSNPNLYWYRQAAGRGLQLLFYSVGIGQISSEVPQNLSASRPQDRQFILSSKKLLLSDSGFYLCAWSPPTGTTEAFFGQGTRLTVV.

V is TRBV5-5 and J is TRBJ1-1, with D tentatively TRBD1 (5 bases). CDR1 and CDR2 (germline): SGHKS, YYEKEE (reference sequence). V lost 0 bases and J lost 7, with 13 bases in between. The CDR3 totals 14 residues. CDR3 nucleotide sequence: TGTGCCAGCAGCTTGGAAGCAGGGTGGAGTGAAGCTTTCTTT. This codes for CASSLEAGWSEAFF.

The table lists this clone with a count of one. The V call is TRBV5-4, the J call TRBJ1-6; D is undetermined. The germline V and J ends were trimmed by 0 bases and 0 bases, with 7 bases remaining between them. The CDR3 totals 16 residues. The germline CDR1 and CDR2 sequences are SGHNT and YYREEE (reference sequence). The CDR3 region is CASSLERSSYNSPLHF. The CDR3 nucleotides read TGTGCCAGCAGCTTGGAAAGGAGCTCCTATAATTCACCCCTCCACTTT.

The chain carries TRBV20-1 and TRBJ2-3; 14 bases align to TRBD2. Trimming removed 3 bases from V and 6 bases from J; junction bases left unmatched: 8. Per germline, CDR1 DFQATT and CDR2 SNEGSKA (reference sequence). CDR3 length equals 16 residues. The CDR3 reads CSASGGLAGAGDTQYF. The CDR3 nucleotides read TGCAGTGCTAGTGGGGGACTAGCGGGAGCTGGGGATACGCAGTATTTT.

The chain combines TRBV7-9 with TRBJ2-7; 9 bases match TRBD1. The CDR3 has 14 residues. V shed 0 bases and J 6 bases; nucleotides not matched to a gene: 3. Germline V gene data show CDR1 as SEHNR and CDR2 as FQNEAQ (reference sequence). DNA of the CDR3: TGTGCCAGCAGCTTAGCGTTGACAGGGGGCGAGCAGTACTTC. It codes for CASSLALTGGEQYF.

The chain recombines TRBV6-5 with TRBJ1-3, with D tentatively TRBD1 (5 bases). Looked up from germline, CDR1 is MNHEY and CDR2 is SVGAGI. The CDR3 spans 13 residues. V lost 8 bases to trimming and J lost 1 base, with 9 bases between them. The CDR3 coding sequence is TGTGCCAGCCAGGGTCTTTCTGGAAACACCATATATTTT. As protein: CASQGLSGNTIYF.